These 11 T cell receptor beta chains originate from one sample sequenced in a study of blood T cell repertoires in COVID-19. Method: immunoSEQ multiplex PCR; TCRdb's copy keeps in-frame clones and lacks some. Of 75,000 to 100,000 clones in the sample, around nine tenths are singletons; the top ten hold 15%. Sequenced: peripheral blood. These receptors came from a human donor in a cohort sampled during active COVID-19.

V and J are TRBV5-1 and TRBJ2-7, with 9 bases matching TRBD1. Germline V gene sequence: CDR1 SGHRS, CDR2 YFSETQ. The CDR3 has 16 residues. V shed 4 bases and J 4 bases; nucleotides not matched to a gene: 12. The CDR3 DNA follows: TGCGCCAGCAGCCACACCCCGGGACAGGGACTTTACGAGCAGTACTTC. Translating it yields CASSHTPGQGLYEQYF.

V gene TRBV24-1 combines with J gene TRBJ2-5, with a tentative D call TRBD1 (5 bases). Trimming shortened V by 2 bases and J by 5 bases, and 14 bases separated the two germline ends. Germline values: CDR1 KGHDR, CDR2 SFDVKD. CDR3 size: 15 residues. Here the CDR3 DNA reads TGTGCCACCAGTGATTCCACAGGCGTCCGGGAGACCCAGTACTTC. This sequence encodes CATSDSTGVRETQYF.

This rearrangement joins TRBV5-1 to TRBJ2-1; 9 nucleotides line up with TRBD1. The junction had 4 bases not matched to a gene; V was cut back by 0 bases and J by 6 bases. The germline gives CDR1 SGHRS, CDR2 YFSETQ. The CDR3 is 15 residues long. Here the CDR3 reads CASSLAGTGINEQFF. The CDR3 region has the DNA TGCGCCAGCAGCTTGGCCGGGACAGGGATCAATGAGCAGTTCTTC. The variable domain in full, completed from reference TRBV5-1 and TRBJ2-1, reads KAGVTQTPRYLIKTRGQQVTLSCSPISGHRSVSWYQQTPGQGLQFLFEYFSETQRNKGNFPGRFSGRQFSNSRSEMNVSTLELGDSALYLCASSLAGTGINEQFFGPGTRLTVL.

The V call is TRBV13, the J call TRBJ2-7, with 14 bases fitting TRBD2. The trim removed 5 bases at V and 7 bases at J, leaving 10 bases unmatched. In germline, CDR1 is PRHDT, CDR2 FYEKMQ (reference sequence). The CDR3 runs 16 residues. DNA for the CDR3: TGTGCCAGCAGCGAAAGGACTAGCGGGAGGTCCGGGGAGCAGTACTTC. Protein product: CASSERTSGRSGEQYF. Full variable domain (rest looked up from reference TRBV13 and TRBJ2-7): AAGVIQSPRHLIKEKRETATLKCYPIPRHDTVYWYQQGPGQDPQFLISFYEKMQSDKGSIPDRFSAQQFSDYHSELNMSSLELGDSALYFCASSERTSGRSGEQYFGPGTRLTVT.

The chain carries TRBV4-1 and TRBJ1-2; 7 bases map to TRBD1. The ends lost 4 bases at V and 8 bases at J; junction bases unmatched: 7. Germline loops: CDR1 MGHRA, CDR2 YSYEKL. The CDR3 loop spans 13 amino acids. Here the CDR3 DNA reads TGCGCCAGCAGCCCCCGACAGGGTGGGGGCTACACCTTC. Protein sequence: CASSPRQGGGYTF.

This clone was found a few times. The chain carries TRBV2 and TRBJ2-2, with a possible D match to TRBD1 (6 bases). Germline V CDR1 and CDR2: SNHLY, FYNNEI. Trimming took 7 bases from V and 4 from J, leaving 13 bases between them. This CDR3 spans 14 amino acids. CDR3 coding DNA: TGTGCCAGCACAACAGGGACCAGCACCGGGGAGCTGTTTTTT. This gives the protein CASTTGTSTGELFF.

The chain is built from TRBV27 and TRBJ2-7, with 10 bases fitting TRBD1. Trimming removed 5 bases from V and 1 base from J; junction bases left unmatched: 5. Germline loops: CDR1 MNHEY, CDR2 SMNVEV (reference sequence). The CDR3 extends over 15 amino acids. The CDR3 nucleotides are TGTGCCAGCAGTCCGTGGGACAGGGGATCCTACGAGCAGTACTTC. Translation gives CASSPWDRGSYEQYF.

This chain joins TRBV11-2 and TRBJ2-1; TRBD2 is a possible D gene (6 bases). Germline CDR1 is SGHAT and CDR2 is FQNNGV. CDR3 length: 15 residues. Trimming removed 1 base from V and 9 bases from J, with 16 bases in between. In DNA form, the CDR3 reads TGTGCCAGCAGCTTAGTGGAGGGTCAGGTGGTTGAGCAGTTCTTC. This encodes CASSLVEGQVVEQFF.

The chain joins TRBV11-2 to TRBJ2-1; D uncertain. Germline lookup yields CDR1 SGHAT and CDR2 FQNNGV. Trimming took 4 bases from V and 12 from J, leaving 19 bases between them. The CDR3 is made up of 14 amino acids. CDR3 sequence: CASSSPATVPRQFF. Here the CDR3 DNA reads TGTGCCAGCAGCTCGCCCGCTACCGTCCCGCGGCAGTTCTTC.

This CDR3 reads CASSQGPRTGSNYGYTF. As DNA, the CDR3 is TGCGCCAGCAGCCAAGGGCCCCGGACAGGTTCTAACTATGGCTACACCTTC. This rearrangement joins TRBV4-1 to TRBJ1-2, with TRBD1 matching 7 bases. Germline assignment: CDR1 MGHRA and CDR2 YSYEKL. V lost 1 base, J lost 0 bases, and 8 bases stayed unmatched. The CDR3 is 17 amino acids.

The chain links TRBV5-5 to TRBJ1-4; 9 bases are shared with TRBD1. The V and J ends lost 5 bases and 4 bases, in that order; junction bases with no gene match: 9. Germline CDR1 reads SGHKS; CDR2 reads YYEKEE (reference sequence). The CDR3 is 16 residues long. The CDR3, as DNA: TGTGCCAGCAGTATTCCGGGACAGGGAATTAATGAAAAACTGTTTTTT. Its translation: CASSIPGQGINEKLFF.